These 5 T cell receptor beta chains were all obtained from the same sample, sequenced in a study of T cells in Graves' hyperthyroidism and ophthalmopathy. The source material, RNA transcripts, was used to amplify TCR beta CDR3 regions. The primer set for the first-round RT-PCR of the TCR CDR3 was HTBI. In TCRdb, the multiplex PCR reads were re-called with MiXCR into one record per CDR3 protein. The sample lists around 35,000 distinct CDR3 sequences; 52% were seen once. Sequencing was done on a sample of blood. The source is a man in his forties with Graves' ophthalmopathy.

The rearrangement links TRBV6-5 to TRBJ1-5, with D perhaps TRBD1 (6 bases). Per the germline V gene, CDR1 is MNHEY and CDR2 is SVGAGI. Trimming removed 6 bases at V and 14 bases at J, with 14 bases between. The CDR3 is 11 amino acids. CDR3 sequence: CASRGRGYEHF. CDR3 bases: TGTGCCAGCAGGGGCAGGGGTTACGAGCATTTT.

This clonotype occurred once. The gene calls are TRBV20-1 and TRBJ2-7, with D uncertain. The CDR3 runs to 14 residues. Trimming left V 5 bases short and J 0 bases short, with 14 bases between. From germline, CDR1 is DFQATT and CDR2 SNEGSKA (reference sequence). The CDR3 nucleotides are TGCAGTGCTCCTCGCCCGGCCCACTCCTACGAGCAGTACTTC. Residues: CSAPRPAHSYEQYF.

About this clonotype itself: The CDR3 does not end in the conserved phenylalanine or tryptophan, so this is likely a read error. This chain uses TRBV2 with TRBJ2-1, with 9 bases fitting TRBD2. V dropped 5 bases and J dropped 11; count of bases not matched to a gene: 13. This CDR3 is 15 amino acids long. CDR1 is SNHLY, CDR2 FYNNEI, per germline. Here the CDR3 reads CASSQGQAGGNKQFL. Here the CDR3 DNA reads TGTGCCAGCAGTCAAGGACAAGCGGGAGGTAATAAGCAGTTCTTA.

This clonotype was recorded a few times. The chain couples TRBV25-1 to TRBJ1-6, with 8 bases lining up with TRBD1. The CDR3 contains 15 residues. Germline V gene sequence: CDR1 MGHDK, CDR2 SYGVNS. V was clipped by 10 bases and J by 0 bases; unmatched bases: 5. The CDR3 spells CATTGGSSYNSPLHF. CDR3 coding DNA: TGTGCCACCACAGGGGGGAGCTCCTATAATTCACCCCTCCACTTT.

This chain uses TRBV5-5 with TRBJ2-5, with 8 nucleotides matching TRBD1. The germline gives CDR1 SGHKS, CDR2 YYEKEE (reference sequence). J gave up 5 bases and V 4 bases, and 16 bases lay outside the gene matches. The CDR3 loop spans 17 amino acids. The CDR3 loop is CASSPAGQGAIGETQYF. The CDR3 nucleotides are TGTGCCAGCAGCCCTGCGGGGCAGGGGGCAATCGGGGAGACCCAGTACTTC.